The clone carrying this T cell receptor (beta chain) was counted many times. This entry is derived from a study of human T cells and chemical hapten exposure. Study background: Weekly scalp doses of diphenylcyclopropenone were given to patients during the roughly 24-week study. Predominantly women, the patients had alopecia areata, totalis or universalis. The variation in per-sample TCR yields arose mainly from small differences in pooled library volumes.

TCRdb analysed the RACE reads with MiXCR anew, one entry per CDR3 protein. The table lists around 260,000 distinct CDR3 sequences, 7.5% to 10% of them singletons, with 2.3% in the top ten. Sample time point: pre-sensitization, week 0. Treatment noted: therapeutic diphenylcyclopropenone sensitization with weekly scalp DPC. Per the germline V gene, CDR1 is MDHEN and CDR2 is SYDVKM. CDR3 length: 14 residues. V lost 5 bases, J lost 10 bases, and 6 bases stayed unmatched. The sequence was obtained from a middle-aged woman with alopecia areata. Some clones in this sample may be carry-over from other donors' samples. Sequencing was performed on whole blood, taken in connection with sensitization to the hapten diphenylcyclopropenone (DPC). This sequence joins TRBV28 and TRBJ1-4; 11 bases line up with TRBD1. This chain's CDR3 is CASSRTGGSAKLFF. The CDR3 nucleotides are TGTGCCAGCAGTCGGACAGGGGGCTCTGCAAAACTGTTTTTT.